The 20 T cell receptor beta chains presented below share a single source sample, sequenced in a study of T cell responses to AZD1222 COVID-19 vaccine. Profiled with immunoSEQ multiplex PCR; TCRdb holds only in-frame clones, not every one. The table includes about 120,000 clones, roughly 90% detected once. Material: peripheral blood, obtained on day 0 of AZD1222 vaccination. The receptors derive from an adult in good health.

The J gene is TRBJ1-2, the V gene TRBV29-1; the match to TRBD1 covers 7 bases. This CDR3 contains 14 residues. With V trimmed by 6 bases and J by 1 base, 8 bases remained unmatched. The germline CDR1 and CDR2 sequences are SQVTM and ANQGSEA. Here the CDR3 reads CSVPTGDGNYGYTF. CDR3 in DNA: TGCAGCGTACCTACAGGGGACGGTAACTATGGCTACACCTTC. Full variable domain (rest looked up from reference TRBV29-1 and TRBJ1-2): SAVISQKPSRDICQRGTSLTIQCQVDSQVTMMFWYRQQPGQSLTLIATANQGSEATYESGFVIDKFPISRPNLTFSTLTVSNMSPEDSSIYLCSVPTGDGNYGYTFGSGTRLTVV.

The gene calls are TRBV10-1 and TRBJ1-2, with D unclear. The V gene lost 1 base and the J gene lost 4 bases, with 7 bases spanning the gap. Germline assignment: CDR1 WNHNN and CDR2 SYGVQD (reference sequence). The CDR3 is 13 residues long. DNA for the CDR3: TGCGCCAGCAGTGAGTTCGGCCCCTATGGCTACACCTTC. Translated: CASSEFGPYGYTF.

The V and J genes are TRBV5-1 and TRBJ1-1; D unresolved. The CDR3 contains 13 residues. CDR1 SGHRS and CDR2 YFSETQ come from the germline V gene. V dropped 3 bases and J dropped 5 bases, with 11 bases sitting between them. The CDR3 bases are TGCGCCAGCAGCTCCCCCGAGGGTACTGAAGCTTTCTTT. Its protein is CASSSPEGTEAFF.

This chain connects TRBV3-1 (or the pseudogene TRBV3-2) to TRBJ1-6; 7 bases line up with TRBD1. The CDR3 runs 16 residues. Germline loops: CDR1 LGHDT, CDR2 YNNKEL (reference sequence). V dropped 0 bases and J dropped 8; count of bases not matched to a gene: 7. The CDR3 protein is CASSQDEYRGDSPLHF. The CDR3 DNA is TGTGCCAGCAGCCAAGATGAATACAGGGGAGATTCACCCCTCCACTTT.

The V and J genes are TRBV5-4 and TRBJ2-6; D not certain. Per the germline V gene, CDR1 is SGHNT and CDR2 is YYREEE (reference sequence). The CDR3 sequence is 19 residues long. V was pared by 2 bases and J by 3 bases, with 21 bases between. The CDR3 DNA sequence: TGTGCCAGCAGCTTTCTGACAAGCCAGACTGGTCGTGGGGCCAACGTCCTGACTTTC. Translating gives CASSFLTSQTGRGANVLTF.

The rearrangement joins TRBV4-1 to TRBJ1-1; tentative D call: TRBD1 (5 bases). Trimming pared 0 bases from V and 5 bases from J, leaving 13 bases between. The CDR3 is 15 residues long. Germline CDR1 MGHRA, CDR2 YSYEKL. CDR3 amino acids: CASSQDGMGGTEAFF. Here the CDR3 DNA reads TGCGCCAGCAGCCAAGATGGAATGGGGGGGACTGAAGCTTTCTTT.

The chain joins TRBV5-1 to TRBJ1-4; D gene uncertain. Germline V gives CDR1 SGHRS, CDR2 YFSETQ. With 2 bases removed from V and 0 bases from J, the gap between germline ends came to 5 bases. This CDR3 is built from 14 residues. DNA of the CDR3: TGCGCCAGCAGCTTAGAAGCAACTAATGAAAAACTGTTTTTT. Residues: CASSLEATNEKLFF.

The V call is TRBV6-5, the J call TRBJ2-1; the D is unclear. V was clipped by 0 bases and J by 0 bases, with 9 bases between them. This CDR3 comprises 16 residues. Germline V lookup: CDR1 MNHEY, CDR2 SVGAGI. CDR3: CASSYSSVSSYNEQFF. The CDR3 DNA sequence: TGTGCCAGCAGTTACTCGAGCGTCAGCTCCTACAATGAGCAGTTCTTC.

This chain links TRBV4-3 with TRBJ1-2; weak D call: TRBD1 (5 bases). Germline CDR1 is LGHNA and CDR2 is YSLEER. The CDR3 spans 15 residues. Trimming pared 2 bases from V and 1 base from J, leaving 11 bases between. CDR3 in amino acids: CASSQSLTDNYGYTF. The CDR3 DNA is TGCGCCAGCAGCCAAAGCCTGACAGATAACTATGGCTACACCTTC.

This chain uses TRBV7-9 with TRBJ2-2; no clear D. V dropped 8 bases and J dropped 0 bases, with 7 bases sitting between them. CDR1 and CDR2 from the germline V gene are SEHNR and FQNEAQ (reference sequence). CDR3 length: 13 residues. The CDR3 region has the DNA TGTGCCAGCCCCACAGCGAACACCGGGGAGCTGTTTTTT. Amino acids: CASPTANTGELFF.

The chain combines TRBV3-1 (or the pseudogene TRBV3-2) with TRBJ1-5; no firm D call. CDR3 size: 14 residues. Germline V gene sequence: CDR1 LGHDT, CDR2 YNNKEL (reference sequence). Trimming removed 1 base at V and 9 bases at J, with 13 bases between. The DNA of the CDR3 is TGTGCCAGCAGCCAAGGGGAGGGAGAGCGGCCCCAGCATTTT. Protein: CASSQGEGERPQHF.

The chain recombines TRBV18 with TRBJ2-5; D possibly corresponds to TRBD1 (6 bases). Germline V CDR1 and CDR2: KGHSH, LQKENI. Trimming took 6 bases from V and 3 from J, leaving 14 bases between them. The CDR3 runs to 14 residues. CDR3 sequence: CASSGQVLKETQYF. CDR3 sequence (DNA): TGTGCCAGCTCGGGACAAGTCCTTAAAGAGACCCAGTACTTC.

This clone has just one count. The V and J genes are TRBV19 and TRBJ1-2; a weak D match, TRBD1 (5 bases). CDR3 length equals 17 residues. Germline CDR1 reads LNHDA; CDR2 reads SQIVND (reference sequence). The V gene lost 3 bases and the J gene lost 3 bases, with 20 bases spanning the gap. The CDR3 sequence is CASSIGGWGPVDYGYTF. CDR3 DNA: TGTGCCAGTAGTATCGGTGGTTGGGGACCTGTGGACTATGGCTACACCTTC.

This clone was observed once. The chain joins TRBV27 to TRBJ1-5; no clear D. Germline V lookup: CDR1 MNHEY, CDR2 SMNVEV (reference sequence). Trimming took 2 bases from V and 6 from J, leaving 5 bases between them. This CDR3 contains 12 residues. The CDR3 is CASSLIGQPQHF. CDR3 coding DNA: TGTGCCAGCAGTTTAATAGGTCAGCCCCAGCATTTT.

V usage is TRBV28 and J usage is TRBJ2-2; 10 nucleotides agree with TRBD1. Germline CDR1 is MDHEN and CDR2 is SYDVKM. V was clipped by 6 bases and J by 5 bases; unmatched bases: 9. The CDR3 is made up of 16 amino acids. The CDR3 nucleotides are TGTGCCAGCAGGCCCGACAGGGGGCGCTGGACCGGGGAGCTGTTTTTT. Amino acids: CASRPDRGRWTGELFF.

The chain carries TRBV4-1 and TRBJ2-3, with D uncertain. CDR1 is MGHRA and CDR2 is YSYEKL in the germline V gene. Trimming pared 1 base from V and 5 bases from J, leaving 13 bases between. The CDR3 contains 15 residues. The CDR3 sequence is CASSQAQVGGDTQYF. The CDR3, as DNA: TGCGCCAGCAGCCAAGCCCAAGTTGGCGGAGATACGCAGTATTTT.

The gene calls are TRBV27 and TRBJ1-1, with unresolved D. This CDR3 has 13 amino acids. CDR1 MNHEY and CDR2 SMNVEV come from the germline V gene (reference sequence). Trimming took off 6 bases at V and 7 bases at J, with 15 bases between the two ends. In DNA form, the CDR3 reads TGTGCCAGCAGGGTGGCCCCGGCCCTTGAAGCTTTCTTT. Its translation: CASRVAPALEAFF.

The chain carries TRBV18 and TRBJ1-3, with TRBD1 matching 7 bases. Germline assignment: CDR1 KGHSH and CDR2 LQKENI. V lost 2 bases to trimming and J lost 5 bases; unmatched junction nucleotides: 3. The CDR3 is 14 amino acids. The CDR3 loop is CASSPDRDRNTIYF. The CDR3 nucleotides are TGTGCCAGCTCACCAGACAGGGATCGAAACACCATATATTTT. Supplemented by reference TRBV18 and TRBJ1-3, the full variable domain reads NAGVMQNPRHLVRRRGQEARLRCSPMKGHSHVYWYRQLPEEGLKFMVYLQKENIIDESGMPKERFSAEFPKEGPSILRIQQVVRGDSAAYFCASSPDRDRNTIYFGEGSWLTVV.

This clone was observed a single time. V usage is TRBV5-6 and J usage is TRBJ2-2, with D perhaps TRBD1 or TRBD2 (5 bases each). The CDR3 extends over 12 amino acids. Germline V gene data show CDR1 as SGHDT and CDR2 as YYEEEE. Trimming removed 7 bases at V and 5 bases at J, with 9 bases between. CDR3 amino acids: CASAEGTGELFF. As DNA, the CDR3 is TGTGCCAGCGCCGAGGGGACCGGGGAGCTGTTTTTT.

V and J are TRBV27 and TRBJ2-2; no clear D. V was trimmed by 3 bases and J by 5 bases, leaving 10 bases between them. The V gene's germline CDR1 is MNHEY and CDR2 SMNVEV (reference sequence). The CDR3 totals 14 residues. CDR3 loop: CASSFVDKTGELFF. In DNA form, the CDR3 reads TGTGCCAGCAGTTTCGTAGACAAAACCGGGGAGCTGTTTTTT.